This record covers a single TCR beta chain. Trimming took 5 bases from V and 3 from J, leaving 13 bases between them. This CDR3 has 14 amino acids. The germline V gene has CDR1 KGHSH and CDR2 LQKENI. The sample comes from a study of blood T cell repertoires in COVID-19. Across the study: T cells, B-cell-depleted T cells, or PBMCs supplied cDNA or gDNA.

Produced via immunoSEQ multiplex PCR; TCRdb's table is partial and in-frame only. Here the sample spans about 300,000 clones, more than 75% being singletons. The chain has TRBV18 and TRBJ1-1; perhaps TRBD1 as D (6 bases). The sequencing input was peripheral blood. This TCR was sampled from a man in his sixties or seventies with acute or convalescent COVID-19. As DNA, the CDR3 is TGTGCCAGCTCAATAGGGGGTATCGACACTGAAGCTTTCTTT. This gives the protein CASSIGGIDTEAFF.